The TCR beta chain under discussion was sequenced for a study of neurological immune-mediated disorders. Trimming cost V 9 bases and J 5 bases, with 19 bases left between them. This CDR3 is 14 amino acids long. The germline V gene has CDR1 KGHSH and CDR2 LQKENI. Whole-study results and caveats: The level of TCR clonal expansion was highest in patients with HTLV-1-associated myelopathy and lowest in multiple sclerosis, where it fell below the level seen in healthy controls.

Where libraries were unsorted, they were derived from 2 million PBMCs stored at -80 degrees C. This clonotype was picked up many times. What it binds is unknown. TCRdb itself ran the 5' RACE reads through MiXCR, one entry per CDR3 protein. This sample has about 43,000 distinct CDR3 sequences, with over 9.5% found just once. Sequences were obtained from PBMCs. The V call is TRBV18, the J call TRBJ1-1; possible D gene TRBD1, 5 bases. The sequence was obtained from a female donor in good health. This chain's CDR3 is CASSTTQEGTEAFF. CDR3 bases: TGTGCCAGTTCAACCACCCAGGAGGGGACTGAAGCTTTCTTT.